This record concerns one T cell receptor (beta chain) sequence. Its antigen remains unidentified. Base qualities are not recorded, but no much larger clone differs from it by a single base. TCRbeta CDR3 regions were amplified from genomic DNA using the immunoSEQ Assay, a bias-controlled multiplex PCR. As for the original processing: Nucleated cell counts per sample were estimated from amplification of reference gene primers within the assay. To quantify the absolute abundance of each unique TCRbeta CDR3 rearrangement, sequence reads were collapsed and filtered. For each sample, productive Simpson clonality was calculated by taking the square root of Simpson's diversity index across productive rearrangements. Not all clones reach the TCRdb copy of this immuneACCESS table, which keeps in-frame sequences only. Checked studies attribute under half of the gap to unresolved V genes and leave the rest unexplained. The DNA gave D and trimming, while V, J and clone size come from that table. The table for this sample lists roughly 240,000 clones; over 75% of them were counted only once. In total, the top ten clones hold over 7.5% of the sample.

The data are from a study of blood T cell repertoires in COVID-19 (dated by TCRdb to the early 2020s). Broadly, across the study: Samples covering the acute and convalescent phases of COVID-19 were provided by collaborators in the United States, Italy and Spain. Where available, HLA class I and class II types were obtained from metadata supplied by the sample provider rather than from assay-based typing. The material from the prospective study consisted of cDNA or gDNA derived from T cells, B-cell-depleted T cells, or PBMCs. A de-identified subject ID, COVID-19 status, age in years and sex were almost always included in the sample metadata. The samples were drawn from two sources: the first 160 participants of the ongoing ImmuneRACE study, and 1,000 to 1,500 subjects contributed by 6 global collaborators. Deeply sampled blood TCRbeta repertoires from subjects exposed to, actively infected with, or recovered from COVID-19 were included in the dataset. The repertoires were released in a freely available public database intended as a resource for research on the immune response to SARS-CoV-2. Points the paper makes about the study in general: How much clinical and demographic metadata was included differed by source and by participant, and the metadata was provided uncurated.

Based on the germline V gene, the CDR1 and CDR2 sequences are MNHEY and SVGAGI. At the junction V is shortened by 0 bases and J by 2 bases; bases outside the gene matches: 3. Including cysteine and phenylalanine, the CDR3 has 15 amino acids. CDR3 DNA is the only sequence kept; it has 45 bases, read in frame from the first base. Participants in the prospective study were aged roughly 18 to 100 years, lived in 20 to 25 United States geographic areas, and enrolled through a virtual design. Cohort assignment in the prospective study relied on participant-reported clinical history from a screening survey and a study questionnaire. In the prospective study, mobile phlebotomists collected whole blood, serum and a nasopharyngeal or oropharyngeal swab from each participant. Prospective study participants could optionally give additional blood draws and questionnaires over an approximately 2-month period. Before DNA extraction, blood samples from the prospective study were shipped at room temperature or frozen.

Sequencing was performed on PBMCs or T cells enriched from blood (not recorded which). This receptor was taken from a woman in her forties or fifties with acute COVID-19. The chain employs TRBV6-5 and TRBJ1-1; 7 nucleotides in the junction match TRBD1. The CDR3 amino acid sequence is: CASSYSQGVNTEAFF. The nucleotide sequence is TGTGCCAGCAGTTACTCCCAGGGGGTTAACACTGAAGCTTTCTTT.